The source of this T cell receptor beta chain is a study of blood T cell repertoires in COVID-19. The wider study: Researchers got acute and convalescent COVID-19 samples from the United States, Italy and Spain.

This clone was observed a single time. The CDR3 sequence is 15 residues long. V lost 0 bases, J lost 7 bases, and 12 bases lay in between. Germline lookup yields CDR1 MNHEY and CDR2 SVGAGI. TCRdb keeps only in-frame clones here, not all; method: immunoSEQ multiplex PCR. Of approximately 300,000 clones in the sample, about 85% were seen once. The rearrangement uses TRBV6-5 and TRBJ1-4, with D maybe TRBD1 (6 bases). This TCR derives from a woman in her 30s who had recovered from COVID-19. Input material: PBMCs or T cells enriched from blood (not recorded which). This CDR3 reads CASSYSRGGVEKLFF. CDR3 DNA: TGTGCCAGCAGTTACTCAAGGGGGGGGGTTGAAAAACTGTTTTTT.